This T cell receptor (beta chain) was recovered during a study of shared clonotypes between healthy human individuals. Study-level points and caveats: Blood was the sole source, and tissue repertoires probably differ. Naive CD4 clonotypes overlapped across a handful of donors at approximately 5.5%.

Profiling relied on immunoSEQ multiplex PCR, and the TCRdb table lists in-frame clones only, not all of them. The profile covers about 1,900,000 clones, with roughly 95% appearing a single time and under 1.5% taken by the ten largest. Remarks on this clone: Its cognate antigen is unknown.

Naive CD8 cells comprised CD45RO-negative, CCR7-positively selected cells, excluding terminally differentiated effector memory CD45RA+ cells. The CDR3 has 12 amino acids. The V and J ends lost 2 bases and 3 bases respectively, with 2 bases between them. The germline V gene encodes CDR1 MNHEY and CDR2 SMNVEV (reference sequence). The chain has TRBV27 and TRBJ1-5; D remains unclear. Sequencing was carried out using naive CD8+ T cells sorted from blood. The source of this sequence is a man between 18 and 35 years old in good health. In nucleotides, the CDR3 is TGTGCCAGCAGTTTAAACAATCAGCCCCAGCATTTT. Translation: CASSLNNQPQHF.